What follows are 29 T cell receptor beta chains derived from one specimen sequenced in a study of blood T cell repertoires in COVID-19. The method was immunoSEQ multiplex PCR; TCRdb's version includes in-frame clones alone and lacks a portion of them. The sample yields roughly 120,000 clones, 88% seen once. The sequencing sample was made of peripheral blood. These receptor sequences come from a woman aged 45-65 years with active or convalescent COVID-19.

The chain carries TRBV27 and TRBJ2-7; D may be TRBD2 (5 bases). V dropped 7 bases and J dropped 4 bases, with 14 bases sitting between them. Germline loops: CDR1 MNHEY, CDR2 SMNVEV (reference sequence). This CDR3 is 13 amino acids long. The CDR3 sequence is CASMERNTYEQYF. The CDR3 DNA sequence: TGTGCCAGCATGGAGCGGAATACTTACGAGCAGTACTTC.

The count of this clone is one. The chain uses TRBV28 and TRBJ1-6; D perhaps matches TRBD1 (5 bases). CDR1 and CDR2 from the germline V gene are MDHEN and SYDVKM. The V gene lost 3 bases and the J gene lost 6 bases, with 12 bases spanning the gap. The length of the CDR3 is 15 residues. CDR3 coding DNA: TGTGCCAGCAGTTTGCAGGGTTCGAGTAATTCACCCCTCCACTTT. It codes for CASSLQGSSNSPLHF.

The rearrangement uses TRBV28 and TRBJ2-3; TRBD2 is a possible D gene (6 bases). The CDR3 consists of 14 residues. Trimming left V 7 bases short and J 4 bases short, with 15 bases between. From germline, CDR1 is MDHEN and CDR2 SYDVKM. The CDR3 region is CASTPLGRSDTQYF. Here the CDR3 DNA reads TGTGCCAGCACACCCCTTGGGAGGTCAGATACGCAGTATTTT.

V usage is TRBV19 and J usage is TRBJ2-7; 7 positions match TRBD2. The V gene end was trimmed by 5 bases and the J gene end by 5 bases; junction bases not matched to a gene: 9. Germline loops: CDR1 LNHDA, CDR2 SQIVND (reference sequence). This CDR3 spans 14 amino acids. CDR3 sequence: CASSPGGSIDEQYF. As DNA, the CDR3 is TGTGCCAGTAGTCCGGGCGGGAGTATCGACGAGCAGTACTTC.

The sample holds one count of this clone. The same CDR3 can be traced to other DNA sequences in this sample. V is TRBV9 and J is TRBJ2-5, with 9 bases matching TRBD2. CDR3 size: 15 residues. Trimming at V came to 0 bases and at J to 4 bases, leaving 4 bases not matched to a gene. Germline-derived CDR1 and CDR2 are SGDLS and YYNGEE. CDR3: CASSVDSGRGETQYF. In DNA form, the CDR3 reads TGTGCCAGCAGCGTAGATAGCGGGAGAGGAGAGACCCAGTACTTC.

The chain combines TRBV9 with TRBJ2-3, with unresolved D. This CDR3 is 16 amino acids long. The V gene's germline CDR1 is SGDLS and CDR2 YYNGEE. The V and J ends lost 0 bases and 2 bases respectively, with 13 bases between them. In DNA, the CDR3 is TGTGCCAGCAGCGTAGGTGCCTTCGGTAACACAGATACGCAGTATTTT. It is translated as CASSVGAFGNTDTQYF.

The rearrangement uses TRBV3-1 (or the pseudogene TRBV3-2) and TRBJ1-1; 8 positions match TRBD1. The CDR3 covers 15 residues. Germline V lookup: CDR1 LGHDT, CDR2 YNNKEL (reference sequence). The V segment lost 5 bases and the J segment 4 bases; nucleotides outside the gene matches: 9. The CDR3 DNA follows: TGTGCCAGCAGCATGCGGACAGGGATGGGCACTGAAGCTTTCTTT. Its translation is CASSMRTGMGTEAFF.

V gene TRBV24-1 combines with J gene TRBJ1-2; possible D gene TRBD1, 6 bases. The germline gives CDR1 KGHDR, CDR2 SFDVKD. The CDR3 spans 14 residues. Trimming took off 6 bases at V and 7 bases at J, with 17 bases between the two ends. This chain's CDR3 is CATSLGAGASGYTF. The CDR3 DNA reads as TGTGCCACCAGTTTGGGCGCAGGGGCCAGTGGCTACACCTTC.

This clone showed up just once. This chain joins TRBV27 and TRBJ1-6; D may be TRBD1 (5 bases). Germline CDR1 and CDR2: MNHEY and SMNVEV (reference sequence). This CDR3 has 14 amino acids. V was clipped by 2 bases and J by 9 bases, with 11 bases between them. In nucleotides, the CDR3 is TGTGCCAGCAGTTTAGGCAGGGCTCGTTCACCCCTCCACTTT. Protein: CASSLGRARSPLHF.

With regard to this clone: The germline gene is not matched at one end of the junction; a read error may be the cause. V usage is TRBV5-1 and J usage is TRBJ2-7; D not resolved. Germline-derived CDR1 and CDR2 are SGHRS and YFSETQ. This CDR3 spans 12 amino acids. CDR3 in DNA: TGCGCCAGCAGCTTGGCCTTGGGCGAAATGCACTTC. This encodes CASSLALGEMHF.

This chain joins TRBV9 and TRBJ2-3, with 7 bases identical to TRBD2. The CDR3 contains 17 residues. Germline loops: CDR1 SGDLS, CDR2 YYNGEE. The trim removed 3 bases at V and 1 base at J, leaving 11 bases unmatched. CDR3 in DNA: TGTGCCAGCAGCGATGATGAGGGAGGGTACGGCACAGATACGCAGTATTTT. Translation gives CASSDDEGGYGTDTQYF.

J is TRBJ2-2 and V is TRBV9; 16 bases fit TRBD2. Losses at the gene ends were 5 bases for V and 4 bases for J; bases not matched to a gene: 5. The germline V gene encodes CDR1 SGDLS and CDR2 YYNGEE. The CDR3 totals 17 residues. CDR3 residues: CASRGTSGRAGTGELFF. The CDR3 DNA reads TGTGCCAGCAGGGGGACTAGCGGGAGGGCGGGCACCGGGGAGCTGTTTTTT.

The J gene is TRBJ2-1, the V gene TRBV11-1, with 12 bases fitting TRBD2. This CDR3 is 14 amino acids long. The V segment lost 5 bases and the J segment 6 bases; nucleotides outside the gene matches: 2. Germline CDR1 is SGHAT and CDR2 is FQDESV (reference sequence). The CDR3 sequence is CASSRLAGANEQFF. DNA for the CDR3: TGTGCCAGCAGCAGACTAGCGGGGGCCAATGAGCAGTTCTTC.

This chain's CDR3 is CASTSVGNNEKLFF. The CDR3 DNA follows: TGTGCCAGTACATCGGTCGGGAATAATGAAAAACTGTTTTTT. This chain joins TRBV19 and TRBJ1-4; no reliable D call. Trimming removed 7 bases at V and 4 bases at J, with 13 bases between. Germline lookup yields CDR1 LNHDA and CDR2 SQIVND (reference sequence). The CDR3 consists of 14 residues.

The chain recombines TRBV5-6 with TRBJ1-2; TRBD1 matches 8 bases. This CDR3 comprises 15 residues. V gave up 3 bases and J gave up 3 bases; unmatched junction bases: 7. Germline V lookup: CDR1 SGHDT, CDR2 YYEEEE. CDR3: CASSSPKTGDYGYTF. In DNA, the CDR3 is TGTGCCAGCAGCTCGCCCAAGACAGGGGACTATGGCTACACCTTC.

The chain is built from TRBV6-5 and TRBJ1-2, with D unresolved. Germline loops: CDR1 MNHEY, CDR2 SVGAGI. V lost 5 bases and J 5 bases, leaving 9 bases between the germline ends. The CDR3 has 12 residues. The DNA for the CDR3 is TGTGCCAGCAGTACTAGGGAGTATGGCTACACCTTC. Translation gives CASSTREYGYTF.

This chain connects TRBV6-2 or TRBV6-3 to TRBJ2-7; maybe TRBD1 (6 bases). CDR1 MNHEY and CDR2 SVGEGT come from the germline V gene. There are 14 residues in the CDR3. Between the trimmed V and J ends, which lost 0 bases and 5 bases, there was a span of 11 bases. The CDR3 region has the DNA TGTGCCAGCAGTTACTCGAGGGGGTTCGACGAGCAGTACTTC. Its protein product is CASSYSRGFDEQYF.

The chain joins TRBV5-5 to TRBJ2-7; D may be TRBD1 (6 bases). Germline-derived CDR1 and CDR2 are SGHKS and YYEKEE (reference sequence). This CDR3 region has 14 residues. Trimming shortened V by 4 bases and J by 2 bases, and 13 bases separated the two germline ends. Here the CDR3 reads CASSTGTTAYEQYF. CDR3 nucleotide sequence: TGTGCCAGCAGCACCGGGACAACTGCCTACGAGCAGTACTTC.

The gene calls are TRBV27 and TRBJ2-6; a possible D gene is TRBD2 (6 bases). There are 18 residues in the CDR3. Trimming cost V 3 bases and J 0 bases, with 15 bases left between them. Germline CDR1 reads MNHEY; CDR2 reads SMNVEV (reference sequence). The CDR3 region has the DNA TGTGCCAGCAGTTTTCGGAGGGTACAATCCTCTGGGGCCAACGTCCTGACTTTC. Residues: CASSFRRVQSSGANVLTF. Supplemented by reference TRBV27 and TRBJ2-6, the full variable domain reads EAQVTQNPRYLITVTGKKLTVTCSQNMNHEYMSWYRQDPGLGLRQIYYSMNVEVTDKGDVPEGYKVSRKEKRNFPLILESPSPNQTSLYFCASSFRRVQSSGANVLTFGAGSRLTVL.

The chain carries TRBV6-5 and TRBJ2-7, with 7 bases matching TRBD2. The V and J ends lost 8 bases and 6 bases, in that order; junction bases with no gene match: 10. The CDR3 spans 13 residues. CDR1 is MNHEY and CDR2 is SVGAGI in the germline V gene. CDR3 coding DNA: TGTGCCAGCGCGAGGGAGGGCCGGGTCGAGCAGTACTTC. This gives the protein CASAREGRVEQYF.

V and J are TRBV28 and TRBJ1-6; 11 positions agree with TRBD1. With 7 bases clipped from V and 7 bases from J, the junction kept 12 bases outside the gene matches. This CDR3 spans 17 amino acids. CDR1 MDHEN and CDR2 SYDVKM come from the germline V gene. CDR3 bases: TGTGCCAGCACCCATCTTGATGGGACAGGGGGAAATTCACCCCTCCACTTT. It is translated as CASTHLDGTGGNSPLHF.

The genes are TRBV28 and TRBJ2-7; D ambiguous. Germline V gene data show CDR1 as MDHEN and CDR2 as SYDVKM. V was shortened by 7 bases and J by 4 bases, with 14 bases between the two germline ends. The CDR3 length is 13 residues. The CDR3 DNA reads as TGTGCCAGCACCCGATCGCGGCTTTACGAGCAGTACTTC. Encoded protein: CASTRSRLYEQYF.

In this sample, this clone turned up once. The rearrangement joins TRBV7-3 to TRBJ2-1, with D maybe TRBD2 (6 bases). V was shortened by 6 bases and J by 5 bases, with 14 bases between the two germline ends. The CDR3 consists of 14 residues. CDR1 is SGHTA and CDR2 is FQGTGA in the germline V gene. The CDR3 spells CASSPGPGDNEQFF. DNA of the CDR3: TGTGCCAGCAGTCCGGGTCCGGGGGACAATGAGCAGTTCTTC.

This clone was recorded once. This chain connects TRBV27 to TRBJ2-5; 8 nucleotides agree with TRBD1. The V gene's germline CDR1 is MNHEY and CDR2 SMNVEV (reference sequence). The CDR3 is 15 amino acids. V lost 3 bases to trimming and J lost 5 bases; unmatched junction nucleotides: 8. The CDR3 sequence: CASSLRRGLGETQYF. The CDR3, as DNA: TGTGCCAGCAGTTTGCGCAGGGGGCTCGGGGAGACCCAGTACTTC.

This sequence joins TRBV18 and TRBJ2-1, with TRBD2 matching 13 bases. The germline gives CDR1 KGHSH, CDR2 LQKENI. The CDR3 is made up of 16 amino acids. V shed 3 bases and J 12 bases; nucleotides not matched to a gene: 11. Here the CDR3 DNA reads TGTGCCAGCTCACCTCCGTCACTAGCGGGAGGGTCTGGGCAGTTCTTC. This gives the protein CASSPPSLAGGSGQFF.

The gene calls are TRBV15 and TRBJ2-7, with TRBD1 matching over 9 bases. V was clipped by 2 bases and J by 6 bases; unmatched bases: 8. This CDR3 spans 15 amino acids. CDR1 and CDR2 from the germline V gene are LNHNV and YYDKDF (reference sequence). Here the CDR3 reads CATSRRRDRVREQYF. In nucleotides, the CDR3 is TGTGCCACCAGCAGACGCCGGGACAGGGTACGCGAGCAGTACTTC.

This chain uses TRBV24-1 with TRBJ2-1; a weak D match, TRBD2 (6 bases). V gave up 1 base and J gave up 6 bases, with 15 bases separating them. The CDR3 covers 16 residues. Germline CDR1 is KGHDR and CDR2 is SFDVKD. The CDR3 reads CATSDFGKTSSNEQFF. CDR3 nucleotide sequence: TGTGCCACCAGTGATTTCGGAAAGACTAGTTCCAATGAGCAGTTCTTC.

This sequence joins TRBV2 and TRBJ2-4, with 8 bases identical to TRBD1. The ends lost 6 bases at V and 6 bases at J; junction bases unmatched: 13. Per the germline V gene, CDR1 is SNHLY and CDR2 is FYNNEI. The CDR3 loop spans 16 amino acids. This CDR3 is CASRDPRGTGLNIQYF. The CDR3 DNA follows: TGTGCCAGCAGGGACCCCCGGGGGACAGGATTAAACATTCAGTACTTC.

The CDR3 DNA follows: TGTGCCAGCAGCCAAGAGAACTTCTCTGGAAACACCATATATTTT. This translates into CASSQENFSGNTIYF. The V gene is TRBV4-2, the J gene TRBJ1-3; D call uncertain. The CDR3 extends over 15 amino acids. The V end was cut by 0 bases, the J end by 0 bases, with 6 bases between. Germline CDR1 is LGHNA and CDR2 is YNFKEQ.